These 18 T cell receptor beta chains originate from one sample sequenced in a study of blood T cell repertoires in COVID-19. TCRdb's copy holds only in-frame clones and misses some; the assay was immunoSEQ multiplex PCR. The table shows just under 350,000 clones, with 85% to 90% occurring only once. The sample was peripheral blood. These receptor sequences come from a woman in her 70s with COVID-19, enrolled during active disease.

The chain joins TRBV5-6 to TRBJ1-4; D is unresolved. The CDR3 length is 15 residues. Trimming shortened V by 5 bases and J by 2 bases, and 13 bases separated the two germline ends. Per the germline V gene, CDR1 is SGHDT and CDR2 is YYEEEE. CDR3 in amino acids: CASREAGRTNEKLFF. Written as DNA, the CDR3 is TGTGCCAGCAGGGAGGCGGGTAGGACTAATGAAAAACTGTTTTTT.

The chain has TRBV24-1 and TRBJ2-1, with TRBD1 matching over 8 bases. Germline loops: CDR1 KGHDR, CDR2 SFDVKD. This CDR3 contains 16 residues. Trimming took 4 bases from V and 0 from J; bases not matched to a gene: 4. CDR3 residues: CATSETGQGSYNEQFF. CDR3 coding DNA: TGTGCCACCAGTGAGACTGGACAGGGCTCCTACAATGAGCAGTTCTTC.

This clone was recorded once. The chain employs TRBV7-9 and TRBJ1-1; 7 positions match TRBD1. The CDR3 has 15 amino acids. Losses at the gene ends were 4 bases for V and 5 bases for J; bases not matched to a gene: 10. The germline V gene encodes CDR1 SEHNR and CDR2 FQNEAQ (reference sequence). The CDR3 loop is CASSSGEGAWTEAFF. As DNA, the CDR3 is TGTGCCAGCAGCTCAGGAGAGGGGGCATGGACTGAAGCTTTCTTT.

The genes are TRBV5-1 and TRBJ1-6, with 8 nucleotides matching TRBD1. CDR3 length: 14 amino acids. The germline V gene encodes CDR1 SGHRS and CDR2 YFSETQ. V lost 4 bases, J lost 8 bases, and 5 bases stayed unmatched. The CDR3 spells CASSAGTGYSPLHF. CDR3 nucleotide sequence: TGCGCCAGCAGCGCGGGGACAGGTTATTCACCCCTCCACTTT.

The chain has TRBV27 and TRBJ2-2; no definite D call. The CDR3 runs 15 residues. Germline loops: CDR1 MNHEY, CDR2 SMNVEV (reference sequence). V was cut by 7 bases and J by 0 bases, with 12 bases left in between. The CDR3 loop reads CASTYERPNTGELFF. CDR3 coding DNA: TGTGCCAGCACCTACGAGCGTCCGAACACCGGGGAGCTGTTTTTT.

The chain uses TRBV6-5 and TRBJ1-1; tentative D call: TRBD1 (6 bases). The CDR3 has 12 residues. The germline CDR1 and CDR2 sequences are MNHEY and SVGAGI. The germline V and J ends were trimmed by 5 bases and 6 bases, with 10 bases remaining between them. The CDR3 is CASSPQGSEAFF. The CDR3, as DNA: TGTGCCAGCAGTCCACAGGGCTCTGAAGCTTTCTTT.

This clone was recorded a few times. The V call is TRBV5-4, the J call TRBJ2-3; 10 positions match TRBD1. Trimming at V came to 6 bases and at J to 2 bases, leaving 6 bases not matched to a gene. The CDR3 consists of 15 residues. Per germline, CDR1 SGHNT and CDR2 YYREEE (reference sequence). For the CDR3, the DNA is TGTGCCAGCAACGCCGGGACAGGGGACACAGATACGCAGTATTTT. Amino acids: CASNAGTGDTDTQYF. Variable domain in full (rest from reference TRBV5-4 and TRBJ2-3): ETGVTQSPTHLIKTRGQQVTLRCSSQSGHNTVSWYQQALGQGPQFIFQYYREEENGRGNFPPRFSGLQFPNYSSELNVNALELDDSALYLCASNAGTGDTDTQYFGPGTRLTVL.

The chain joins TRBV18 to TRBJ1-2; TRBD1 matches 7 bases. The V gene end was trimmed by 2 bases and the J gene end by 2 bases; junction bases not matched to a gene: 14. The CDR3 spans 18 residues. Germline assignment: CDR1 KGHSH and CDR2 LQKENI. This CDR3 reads CASSPSPGQRYLNYGYTF. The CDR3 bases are TGTGCCAGCTCACCATCCCCGGGACAGAGATATTTGAACTATGGCTACACCTTC.

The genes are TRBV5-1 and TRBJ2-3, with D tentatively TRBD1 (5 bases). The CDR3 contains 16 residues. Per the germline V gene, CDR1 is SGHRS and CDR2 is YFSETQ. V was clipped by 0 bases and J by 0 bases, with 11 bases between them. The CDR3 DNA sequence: TGCGCCAGCAGCTTGGGGGGCCTTACTAGCACAGATACGCAGTATTTT. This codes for CASSLGGLTSTDTQYF. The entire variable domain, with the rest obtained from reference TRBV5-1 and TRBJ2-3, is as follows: KAGVTQTPRYLIKTRGQQVTLSCSPISGHRSVSWYQQTPGQGLQFLFEYFSETQRNKGNFPGRFSGRQFSNSRSEMNVSTLELGDSALYLCASSLGGLTSTDTQYFGPGTRLTVL.

DNA for the CDR3: TGTGCCAGCAGTTCGGGGGATCAGCCCCAGCATTTT. Translation gives CASSSGDQPQHF. The chain links TRBV6-2 or TRBV6-3 to TRBJ1-5, with a possible D match to TRBD1 (5 bases). The germline V gene has CDR1 MNHEY and CDR2 SVGEGT. The V gene lost 4 bases and the J gene lost 5 bases, with 6 bases spanning the gap. This CDR3 comprises 12 residues.

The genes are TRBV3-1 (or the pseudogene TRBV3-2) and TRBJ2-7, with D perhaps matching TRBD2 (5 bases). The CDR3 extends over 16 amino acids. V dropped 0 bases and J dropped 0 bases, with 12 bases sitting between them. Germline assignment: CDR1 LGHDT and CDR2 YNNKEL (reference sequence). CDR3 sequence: CASSQETAENSYEQYF. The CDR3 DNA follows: TGTGCCAGCAGCCAAGAAACAGCGGAAAACTCCTACGAGCAGTACTTC.

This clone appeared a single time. CDR3 nucleotide sequence: TGTGCCAGCAGCGAAGGAACGTGGGGCCCTACCCAAGAGACCCAGTACTTC. Translated, it gives CASSEGTWGPTQETQYF. The J gene is TRBJ2-5, the V gene TRBV9; possibly TRBD1 for D (5 bases). Germline CDR1 reads SGDLS; CDR2 reads YYNGEE. The CDR3 has 17 amino acids. V was cut by 3 bases and J by 1 base, with 19 bases left in between. Together with reference TRBV9 and TRBJ2-5, the CDR3 gives the full variable domain: DSGVTQTPKHLITATGQRVTLRCSPRSGDLSVYWYQQSLDQGLQFLIQYYNGEERAKGNILERFSAQQFPDLHSELNLSSLELGDSALYFCASSEGTWGPTQETQYFGPGTRLLVL.

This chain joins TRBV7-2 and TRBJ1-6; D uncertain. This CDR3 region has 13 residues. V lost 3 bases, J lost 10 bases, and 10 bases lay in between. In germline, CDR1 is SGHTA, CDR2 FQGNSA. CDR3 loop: CASSLELRSPLHF. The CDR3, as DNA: TGTGCCAGCAGCTTGGAGCTTAGGTCACCCCTCCACTTT.

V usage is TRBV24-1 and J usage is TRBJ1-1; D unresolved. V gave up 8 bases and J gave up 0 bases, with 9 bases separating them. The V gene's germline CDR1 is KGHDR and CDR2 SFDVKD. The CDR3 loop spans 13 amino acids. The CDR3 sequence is CATKGDMNTEAFF. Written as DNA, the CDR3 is TGTGCCACCAAGGGAGACATGAACACTGAAGCTTTCTTT.

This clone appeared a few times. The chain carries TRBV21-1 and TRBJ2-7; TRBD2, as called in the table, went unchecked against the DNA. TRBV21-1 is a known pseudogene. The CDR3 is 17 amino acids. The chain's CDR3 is CASSKKYPKGGEYEQYF. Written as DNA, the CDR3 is TGTGCCAGCAGCAAAAAGTACCCTAAAGGGGGGGAGTACGAGCAGTACTTC.

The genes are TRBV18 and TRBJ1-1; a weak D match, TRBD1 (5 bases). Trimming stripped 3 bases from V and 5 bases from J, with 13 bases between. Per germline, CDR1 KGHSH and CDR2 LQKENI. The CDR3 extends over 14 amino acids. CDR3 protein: CASSPQGEVTEAFF. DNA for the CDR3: TGTGCCAGCTCACCGCAGGGTGAAGTTACTGAAGCTTTCTTT.

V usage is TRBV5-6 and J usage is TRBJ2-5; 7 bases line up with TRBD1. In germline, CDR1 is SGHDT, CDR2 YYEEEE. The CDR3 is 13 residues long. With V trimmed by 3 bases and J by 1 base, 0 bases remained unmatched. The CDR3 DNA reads TGTGCCAGCAGCTGGACAGGCCAAGAGACCCAGTACTTC. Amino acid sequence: CASSWTGQETQYF.

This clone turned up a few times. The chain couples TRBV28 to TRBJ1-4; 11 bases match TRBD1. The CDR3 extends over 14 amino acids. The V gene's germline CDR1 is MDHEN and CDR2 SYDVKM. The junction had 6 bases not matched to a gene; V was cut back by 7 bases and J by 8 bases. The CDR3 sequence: CASTGQGAGEKLFF. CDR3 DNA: TGTGCCAGCACCGGACAGGGGGCTGGGGAAAAACTGTTTTTT.